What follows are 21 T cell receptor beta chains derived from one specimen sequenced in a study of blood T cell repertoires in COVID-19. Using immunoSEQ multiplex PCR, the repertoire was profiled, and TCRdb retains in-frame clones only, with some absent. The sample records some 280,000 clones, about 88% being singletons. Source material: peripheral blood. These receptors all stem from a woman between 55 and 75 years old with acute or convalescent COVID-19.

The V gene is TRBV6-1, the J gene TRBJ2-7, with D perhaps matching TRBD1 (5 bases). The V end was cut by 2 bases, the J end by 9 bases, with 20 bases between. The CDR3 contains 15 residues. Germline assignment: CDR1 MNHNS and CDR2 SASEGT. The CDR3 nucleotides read TGTGCCAGCAGTGAAAATCAGGGTGGGTTGTCGTGGCAGTACTTC. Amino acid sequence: CASSENQGGLSWQYF.

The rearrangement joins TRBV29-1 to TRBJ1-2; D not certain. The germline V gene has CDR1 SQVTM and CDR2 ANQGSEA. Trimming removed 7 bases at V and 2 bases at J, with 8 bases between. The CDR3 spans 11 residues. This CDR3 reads CSDRVNYGYTF. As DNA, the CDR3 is TGCAGCGACCGGGTCAACTATGGCTACACCTTC.

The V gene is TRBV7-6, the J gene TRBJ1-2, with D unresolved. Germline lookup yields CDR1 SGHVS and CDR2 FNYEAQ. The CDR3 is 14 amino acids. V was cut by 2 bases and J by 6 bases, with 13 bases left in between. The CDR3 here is CASSLSGQPNGYTF. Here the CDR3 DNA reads TGTGCCAGCAGCTTATCTGGGCAGCCTAATGGCTACACCTTC.

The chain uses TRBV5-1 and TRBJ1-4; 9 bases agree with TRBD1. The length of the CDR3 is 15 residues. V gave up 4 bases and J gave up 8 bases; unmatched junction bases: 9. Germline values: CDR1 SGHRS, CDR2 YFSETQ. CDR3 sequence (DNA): TGCGCCAGCAGCAAAGGCGACAGGGGGGGAGAAAAACTGTTTTTT. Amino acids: CASSKGDRGGEKLFF.

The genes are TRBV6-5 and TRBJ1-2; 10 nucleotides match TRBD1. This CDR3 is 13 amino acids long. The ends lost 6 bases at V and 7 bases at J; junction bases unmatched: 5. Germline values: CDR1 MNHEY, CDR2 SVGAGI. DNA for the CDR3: TGTGCCAGCAGCGGGACAGGGGTTGGTGGCTACACCTTC. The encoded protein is CASSGTGVGGYTF.

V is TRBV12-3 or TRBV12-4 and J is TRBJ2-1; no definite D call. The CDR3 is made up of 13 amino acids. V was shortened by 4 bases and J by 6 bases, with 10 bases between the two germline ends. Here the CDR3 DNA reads TGTGCCAGCAGTTGGAAACCGGGCAATGAGCAGTTCTTC. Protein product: CASSWKPGNEQFF.

CDR3 region: CASSPPGQTYEQYF. DNA of the CDR3: TGCGCCAGCAGCCCCCCGGGACAGACCTACGAGCAGTACTTC. The rearrangement uses TRBV5-1 and TRBJ2-7; 7 positions agree with TRBD1. V shed 4 bases, J shed 2 bases, and the junction held 6 bases outside the gene matches. The CDR3 runs 14 residues. Per the germline V gene, CDR1 is SGHRS and CDR2 is YFSETQ.

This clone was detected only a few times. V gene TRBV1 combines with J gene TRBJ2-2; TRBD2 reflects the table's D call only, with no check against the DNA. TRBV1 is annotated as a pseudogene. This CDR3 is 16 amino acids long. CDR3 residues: CTIAPGTSGVTGELFF. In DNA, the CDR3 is TGCACCATAGCCCCCGGTACTAGCGGGGTCACCGGGGAGCTGTTTTTT.

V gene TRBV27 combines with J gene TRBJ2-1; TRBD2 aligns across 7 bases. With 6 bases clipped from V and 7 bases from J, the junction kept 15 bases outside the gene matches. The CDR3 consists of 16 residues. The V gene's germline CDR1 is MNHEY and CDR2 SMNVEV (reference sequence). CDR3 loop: CASRGLAGDYSNEQFF. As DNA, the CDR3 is TGTGCCAGCAGGGGGCTTGCGGGAGACTACTCTAATGAGCAGTTCTTC.

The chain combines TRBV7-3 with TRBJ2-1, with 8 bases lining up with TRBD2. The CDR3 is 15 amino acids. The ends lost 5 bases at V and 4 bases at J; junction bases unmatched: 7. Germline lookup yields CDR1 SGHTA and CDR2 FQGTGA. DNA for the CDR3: TGTGCCAGCAGCCCAACAGCGGGGGCGTACAATGAGCAGTTCTTC. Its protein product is CASSPTAGAYNEQFF.

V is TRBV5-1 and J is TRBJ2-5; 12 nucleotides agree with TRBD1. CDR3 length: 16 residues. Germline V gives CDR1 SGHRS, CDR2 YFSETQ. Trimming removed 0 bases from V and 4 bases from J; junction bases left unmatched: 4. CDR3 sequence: CASSLAGDRGLETQYF. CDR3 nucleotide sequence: TGCGCCAGCAGCTTGGCCGGGGACAGGGGGCTAGAGACCCAGTACTTC.

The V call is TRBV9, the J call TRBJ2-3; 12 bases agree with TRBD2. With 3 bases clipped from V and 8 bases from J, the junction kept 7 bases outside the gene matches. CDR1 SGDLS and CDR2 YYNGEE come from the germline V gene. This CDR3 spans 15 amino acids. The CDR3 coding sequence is TGTGCCAGCAGCGGACGACTAGCGGGAGCTCTTACGCAGTATTTT. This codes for CASSGRLAGALTQYF. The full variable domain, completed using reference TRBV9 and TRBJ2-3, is DSGVTQTPKHLITATGQRVTLRCSPRSGDLSVYWYQQSLDQGLQFLIQYYNGEERAKGNILERFSAQQFPDLHSELNLSSLELGDSALYFCASSGRLAGALTQYFGPGTRLTVL.

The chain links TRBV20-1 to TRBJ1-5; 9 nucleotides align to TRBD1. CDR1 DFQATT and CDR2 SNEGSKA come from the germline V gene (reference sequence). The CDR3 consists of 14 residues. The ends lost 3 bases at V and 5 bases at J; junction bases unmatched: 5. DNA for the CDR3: TGCAGTGCTAGTGGGGACAGGGAACATCAGCCCCAGCATTTT. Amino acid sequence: CSASGDREHQPQHF.

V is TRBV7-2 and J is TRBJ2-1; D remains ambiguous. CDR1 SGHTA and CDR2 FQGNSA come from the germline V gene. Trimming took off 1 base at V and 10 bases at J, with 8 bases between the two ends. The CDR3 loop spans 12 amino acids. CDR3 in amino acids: CASSLDLREQFF. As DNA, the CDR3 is TGTGCCAGCAGCTTAGACCTCAGAGAGCAGTTCTTC.

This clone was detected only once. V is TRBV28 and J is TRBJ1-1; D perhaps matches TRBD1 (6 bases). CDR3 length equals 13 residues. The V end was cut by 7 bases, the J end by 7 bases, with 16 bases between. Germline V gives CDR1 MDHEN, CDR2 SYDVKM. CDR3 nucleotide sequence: TGTGCCAGCAACCTAAAGCCGGACAGTGAAGCTTTCTTT. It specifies CASNLKPDSEAFF. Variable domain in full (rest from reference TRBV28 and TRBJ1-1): DVKVTQSSRYLVKRTGEKVFLECVQDMDHENMFWYRQDPGLGLRLIYFSYDVKMKEKGDIPEGYSVSREKKERFSLILESASTNQTSMYLCASNLKPDSEAFFGQGTRLTVV.

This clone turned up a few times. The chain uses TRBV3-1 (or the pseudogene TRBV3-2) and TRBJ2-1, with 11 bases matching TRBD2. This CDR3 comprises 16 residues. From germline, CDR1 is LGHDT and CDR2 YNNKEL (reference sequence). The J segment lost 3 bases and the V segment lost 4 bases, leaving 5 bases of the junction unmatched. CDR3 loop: CASSPLAGGFYNEQFF. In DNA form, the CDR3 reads TGTGCCAGCAGCCCGTTAGCGGGAGGGTTCTACAATGAGCAGTTCTTC.

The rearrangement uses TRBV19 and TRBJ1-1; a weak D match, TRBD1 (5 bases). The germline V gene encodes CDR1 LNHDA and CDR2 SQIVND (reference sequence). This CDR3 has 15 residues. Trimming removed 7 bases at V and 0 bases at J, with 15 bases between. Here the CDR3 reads CASTTWGDVNTEAFF. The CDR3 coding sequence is TGTGCCAGTACCACGTGGGGGGACGTGAACACTGAAGCTTTCTTT.

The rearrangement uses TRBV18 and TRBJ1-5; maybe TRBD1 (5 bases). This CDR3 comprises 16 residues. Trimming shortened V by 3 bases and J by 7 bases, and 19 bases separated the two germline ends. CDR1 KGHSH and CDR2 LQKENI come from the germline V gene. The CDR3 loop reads CASSPALGRGGQPQHF. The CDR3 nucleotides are TGTGCCAGCTCACCCGCTCTGGGGCGCGGTGGACAGCCCCAGCATTTT.

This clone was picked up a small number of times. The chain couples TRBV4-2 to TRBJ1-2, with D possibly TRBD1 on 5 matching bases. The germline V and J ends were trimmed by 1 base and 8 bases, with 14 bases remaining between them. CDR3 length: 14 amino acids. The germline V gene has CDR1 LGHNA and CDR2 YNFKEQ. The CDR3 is CASSQAPSGGGYTF. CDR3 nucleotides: TGTGCCAGCAGCCAAGCCCCTTCGGGGGGAGGCTACACCTTC.

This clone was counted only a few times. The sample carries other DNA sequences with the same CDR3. The CDR3 protein is CASSQDGGNYGYTF. The DNA for the CDR3 is TGTGCCAGCAGCCAAGATGGGGGCAACTATGGCTACACCTTC. The chain combines TRBV4-2 with TRBJ1-2, with D possibly being TRBD1 (6 bases). The V end lost 0 bases, the J end lost 2 bases, and 7 bases lay between the germline ends. The CDR3 is 14 amino acids. Germline V gene lookup returns CDR1 LGHNA and CDR2 YNFKEQ.

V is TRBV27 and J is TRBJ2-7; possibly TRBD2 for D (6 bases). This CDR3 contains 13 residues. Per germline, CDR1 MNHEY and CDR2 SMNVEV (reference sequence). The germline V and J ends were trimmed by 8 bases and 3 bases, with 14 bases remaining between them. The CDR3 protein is CASSPGVDYEQYF. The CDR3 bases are TGTGCCAGCTCACCGGGGGTCGACTACGAGCAGTACTTC.